This T cell receptor (beta chain) was identified during a study of T cell responses to AZD1222 COVID-19 vaccine. The CDR3 covers 15 residues. V lost 2 bases, J lost 1 base, and 3 bases stayed unmatched. Germline values: CDR1 MDHEN, CDR2 SYDVKM. The method was immunoSEQ multiplex PCR; TCRdb's version includes in-frame clones alone and lacks a portion of them. The sample shows roughly 190,000 clones, roughly 90% of them seen only once. Notes on this clone: The target antigen is unknown.

Whole-study results and caveats: A reported finding is that nearly half of spike-specific TCRs target unmutated variant regions.

The gene calls are TRBV28 and TRBJ1-1, with TRBD1 matching 8 bases. This clonotype was sampled from an adult who received the AZD1222 COVID-19 vaccine. This material consisted of peripheral blood, taken 28 days after the second AZD1222 dose. The CDR3 region has the DNA TGTGCCAGCAGTTTAACCGGGACAGGGAACACTGAAGCTTTCTTT. Its protein product is CASSLTGTGNTEAFF.